A single sample is the source of the 10 T cell receptor beta chains below, sequenced in a study of CD8 T cells in Susac syndrome. RNA in amounts of roughly 0.5 to 1 ug was reverse transcribed with random hexamers. TCRdb re-derived calls from the immunoSEQ multiplex PCR reads in MiXCR, one entry per CDR3 protein. This sample yields approximately 57,000 distinct CDR3 sequences, of which roughly 94% are seen a single time; less than 0.95% belongs to the top ten. The specimen was CD8+ T cells from PBMCs. Every receptor here comes from a human donor with Susac syndrome.

The V gene is TRBV20-1, the J gene TRBJ1-1; no clear D. Germline V gene lookup returns CDR1 DFQATT and CDR2 SNEGSKA (reference sequence). This CDR3 is 14 amino acids long. V was pared by 2 bases and J by 4 bases, with 14 bases between. This CDR3 reads CSARHADTGTEAFF. The CDR3 DNA is TGCAGTGCTAGACATGCCGACACGGGCACTGAAGCTTTCTTT.

This chain joins TRBV4-3 and TRBJ2-5; unclear D gene. The germline CDR1 and CDR2 sequences are LGHNA and YSLEER. The CDR3 totals 13 residues. V dropped 0 bases and J dropped 2 bases, with 4 bases sitting between them. The CDR3 sequence: CASSQDSQETQYF. CDR3 DNA: TGCGCCAGCAGCCAAGATAGTCAAGAGACCCAGTACTTC.

This chain uses TRBV4-1 with TRBJ2-5; 8 bases align to TRBD2. The CDR3 runs to 14 residues. Germline V lookup: CDR1 MGHRA, CDR2 YSYEKL. V lost 4 bases, J lost 5 bases, and 6 bases stayed unmatched. The CDR3 sequence is CASSLVLAAETQYF. CDR3 nucleotides: TGCGCCAGCAGCCTGGTACTAGCGGCGGAGACCCAGTACTTC.

This clonotype was counted a single time. The V and J genes are TRBV14 and TRBJ1-1, with D perhaps matching TRBD1 (5 bases). The germline V gene encodes CDR1 SGHDN and CDR2 FVKESK. The CDR3 runs to 15 residues. Trimming removed 4 bases at V and 1 base at J, with 13 bases between. The CDR3 here is CASSLTITGNTEAFF. Written as DNA, the CDR3 is TGTGCCAGCAGCCTCACGATTACAGGGAACACTGAAGCTTTCTTT.

The chain couples TRBV7-2 to TRBJ2-7; D not certain. Germline V gene lookup returns CDR1 SGHTA and CDR2 FQGNSA. Trimming took off 7 bases at V and 6 bases at J, with 16 bases between the two ends. The CDR3 loop spans 13 amino acids. CDR3 bases: TGTGCCAGCACCCTTATGCCGTCTGTCGAGCAGTACTTC. Residues: CASTLMPSVEQYF.

This clonotype was recorded only once. This sequence joins TRBV5-1 and TRBJ2-1, with 9 positions matching TRBD1. The CDR3 runs 15 residues. Germline V gene data show CDR1 as SGHRS and CDR2 as YFSETQ. V shed 4 bases, J shed 4 bases, and the junction held 6 bases outside the gene matches. The CDR3 DNA reads as TGCGCCAGCAGCCAGACAGGGGGAACGTACAATGAGCAGTTCTTC. It specifies CASSQTGGTYNEQFF.

The V gene is TRBV2, the J gene TRBJ2-5, with 13 bases that match TRBD2. The CDR3 is made up of 18 amino acids. The V segment lost 2 bases and the J segment 2 bases; nucleotides outside the gene matches: 8. Germline CDR1 and CDR2: SNHLY and FYNNEI. The CDR3 loop is CASSEIGLAGALQETQYF. The CDR3 nucleotides read TGTGCCAGCAGTGAAATTGGACTAGCGGGGGCCCTACAAGAGACCCAGTACTTC.

This chain connects TRBV29-1 to TRBJ1-1; a weak D match, TRBD1 (5 bases). The V gene's germline CDR1 is SQVTM and CDR2 ANQGSEA. This CDR3 has 12 residues. The V gene lost 5 bases and the J gene lost 4 bases, with 11 bases spanning the gap. The CDR3 coding sequence is TGCAGCGTTCTCACAGGACCCACTGAAGCTTTCTTT. This codes for CSVLTGPTEAFF. The variable domain in full, with the rest retrieved from reference TRBV29-1 and TRBJ1-1, is SAVISQKPSRDICQRGTSLTIQCQVDSQVTMMFWYRQQPGQSLTLIATANQGSEATYESGFVIDKFPISRPNLTFSTLTVSNMSPEDSSIYLCSVLTGPTEAFFGQGTRLTVV.

In its sample, this clonotype was seen once. This sequence joins TRBV19 and TRBJ2-1; either TRBD1 or TRBD2 may fit D (5 bases each). V was clipped by 4 bases and J by 5 bases, with 15 bases between them. Germline loops: CDR1 LNHDA, CDR2 SQIVND (reference sequence). This CDR3 has 15 amino acids. CDR3 in DNA: TGTGCCAGTAGTAGGAGAGGGGACCCCAACAATGAGCAGTTCTTC. It specifies CASSRRGDPNNEQFF.

J is TRBJ1-2 and V is TRBV30; tentative D call: TRBD1 (5 bases). The CDR3 is 12 residues long. Germline CDR1 is GTSNPN and CDR2 is SVGIG (reference sequence). V was clipped by 5 bases and J by 3 bases, with 10 bases between them. CDR3: CAWQGSDYGYTF. CDR3 bases: TGTGCCTGGCAGGGTTCGGACTATGGCTACACCTTC. Supplemented by reference TRBV30 and TRBJ1-2, the full variable domain reads SQTIHQWPATLVQPVGSPLSLECTVEGTSNPNLYWYRQAAGRGLQLLFYSVGIGQISSEVPQNLSASRPQDRQFILSSKKLLLSDSGFYLCAWQGSDYGYTFGSGTRLTVV.